The 21 T cell receptor beta chains below come from one sample, sequenced in a study of Ad26.COV2.S vaccination and SARS-CoV-2 variants. Using immunoSEQ multiplex PCR, the repertoire was profiled, and TCRdb retains in-frame clones only, with some absent. This table holds around 300,000 clones, roughly 90% found once. The treatment here: 15 to 20 received Ad26.COV2.S at low or high dose, single or two shots; a few received placebo; per-sample allocation not given. Specimens were obtained on day 63 following the first vaccine or placebo injection. The source material was peripheral blood, sampled in a trial of Ad26.COV2.S vaccine versus placebo. The receptors stem from a person between 18 and 59 years old who received the Ad26.COV2.S COVID-19 vaccine or a placebo.

This clone was seen more than once but under ten times. The chain links TRBV20-1 to TRBJ1-2, with D perhaps matching TRBD1 (5 bases). V shed 8 bases and J shed 4 bases, with 11 bases lying between them. The V gene's germline CDR1 is DFQATT and CDR2 SNEGSKA (reference sequence). The length of the CDR3 is 11 residues. CDR3: CSWEGPYGYTF. CDR3 bases: TGCAGTTGGGAGGGACCCTATGGCTACACCTTC.

V gene TRBV19 combines with J gene TRBJ2-1; TRBD2 agrees at 13 bases. CDR1 is LNHDA and CDR2 is SQIVND in the germline V gene (reference sequence). Trimming removed 4 bases from V and 6 bases from J; junction bases left unmatched: 12. The CDR3 consists of 18 residues. As DNA, the CDR3 is TGTGCCAGTAGTACGGGAAGGACTAGCGGGAGAGAGGGCAATGAGCAGTTCTTC. Translated, it gives CASSTGRTSGREGNEQFF.

V is TRBV7-2 and J is TRBJ1-4; D is ambiguous. The CDR3 extends over 13 amino acids. Germline CDR1 SGHTA, CDR2 FQGNSA. The V end was cut by 3 bases, the J end by 8 bases, with 10 bases between. CDR3 nucleotides: TGTGCCAGCAGCTTTTCGTTCGGGGAAAAACTGTTTTTT. This sequence encodes CASSFSFGEKLFF.

J is TRBJ2-1 and V is TRBV7-9; 14 bases are shared with TRBD2. Germline-derived CDR1 and CDR2 are SEHNR and FQNEAQ (reference sequence). After removal of 5 bases from V and 8 bases from J, the junction contained 8 bases not matched to a gene. The CDR3 runs to 16 residues. CDR3 residues: CASSRSGLAGEDEQFF. CDR3 DNA sequence: TGTGCCAGCAGCCGATCGGGACTAGCGGGAGAGGATGAGCAGTTCTTC.

The gene calls are TRBV27 and TRBJ2-4; 10 positions match TRBD1. V shed 5 bases and J 0 bases; nucleotides not matched to a gene: 10. Germline loops: CDR1 MNHEY, CDR2 SMNVEV (reference sequence). The length of the CDR3 is 18 residues. The CDR3 region is CASSPPGQGHLAKNIQYF. The CDR3 DNA follows: TGTGCCAGCAGTCCCCCGGGACAGGGGCACCTAGCCAAAAACATTCAGTACTTC.

This clone was detected once. The chain uses TRBV2 and TRBJ1-1; 9 bases are a match to TRBD1. The germline V gene has CDR1 SNHLY and CDR2 FYNNEI. The V gene end was trimmed by 6 bases and the J gene end by 1 base; junction bases not matched to a gene: 3. The CDR3 extends over 14 amino acids. The CDR3 DNA sequence: TGTGCCAGCAGGGACAGGGGCGGGAACACTGAAGCTTTCTTT. This translates into CASRDRGGNTEAFF.

V usage is TRBV7-2 and J usage is TRBJ1-1; 10 bases align to TRBD1. The CDR3 covers 16 residues. The trim removed 1 base at V and 3 bases at J, leaving 5 bases unmatched. Germline values: CDR1 SGHTA, CDR2 FQGNSA. In DNA form, the CDR3 reads TGTGCCAGCAGCTTAGGACAGGGGGCTGATTACACTGAAGCTTTCTTT. It specifies CASSLGQGADYTEAFF.

The chain joins TRBV12-5 to TRBJ1-2; D perhaps matches TRBD1 (5 bases). This CDR3 region has 18 residues. CDR1 is LGHNT, CDR2 FRNRAP, per germline. Between the trimmed V and J ends, which lost 3 bases and 0 bases, there was a span of 20 bases. The chain's CDR3 is CASGFRDFWTSSNYGYTF. Written as DNA, the CDR3 is TGTGCTAGTGGTTTCCGGGACTTTTGGACATCTTCTAACTATGGCTACACCTTC.

The chain recombines TRBV21-1 with TRBJ2-7. TRBV21-1 is designated a pseudogene. The CDR3 is 14 amino acids. CDR3 sequence reads: CASSFKKGSYEQYV. CDR3 sequence (DNA): TGTGCCAGCAGCTTTAAGAAGGGTTCCTACGAGCAGTACGTC.

This chain links TRBV7-8 with TRBJ1-3; no definite D call. This CDR3 comprises 16 residues. The V gene lost 5 bases and the J gene lost 4 bases, with 18 bases spanning the gap. Germline V gene data show CDR1 as SGHVS and CDR2 as FQNEAQ. In DNA, the CDR3 is TGTGCCAGCAGCCTTATCGCGTCGATGACAGGAAACACCATATATTTT. Protein: CASSLIASMTGNTIYF. The full variable domain, rest sourced from reference TRBV7-8 and TRBJ1-3, is GAGVSQSPRYKVAKRGQDVALRCDPISGHVSLFWYQQALGQGPEFLTYFQNEAQLDKSGLPSDRFFAERPEGSVSTLKIQRTQQEDSAVYLCASSLIASMTGNTIYFGEGSWLTVV.

The chain combines TRBV18 with TRBJ1-5; 7 nucleotides agree with TRBD1. J gave up 4 bases and V 3 bases, and 3 bases lay outside the gene matches. From germline, CDR1 is KGHSH and CDR2 LQKENI. CDR3 length: 14 amino acids. The CDR3 DNA reads as TGTGCCAGCTCACCCCAGGGGGGGAATCAGCCCCAGCATTTT. Translation: CASSPQGGNQPQHF.

The chain carries TRBV10-3 and TRBJ1-1; D remains ambiguous. The V end was cut by 2 bases, the J end by 4 bases, with 20 bases between. The germline V gene has CDR1 ENHRY and CDR2 SYGVKD. The CDR3 spans 17 residues. CDR3 in DNA: TGTGCCATCAGTGAGGACGCAGTAGGACGACGGGGCACTGAAGCTTTCTTT. As protein: CAISEDAVGRRGTEAFF.

This clone has just one count. This sequence joins TRBV2 and TRBJ2-7; 10 nucleotides agree with TRBD2. CDR1 and CDR2 from the germline V gene are SNHLY and FYNNEI. V lost 3 bases and J lost 3; bases outside the gene matches: 2. The CDR3 is 14 residues long. The CDR3 sequence: CASSDGLAVYEQYV. The CDR3 DNA reads TGTGCCAGCAGTGACGGACTAGCGGTCTACGAGCAGTACGTC.

The chain has TRBV4-3 and TRBJ1-3, with a weak D call TRBD1 (5 bases). V lost 0 bases to trimming and J lost 2 bases, with 11 bases between them. CDR3 length: 16 residues. Germline CDR1 is LGHNA and CDR2 is YSLEER. The CDR3 nucleotides are TGCGCCAGCAGCCAAGAGGAACTAGGGGCTGGAAACACCATATATTTT. This translates into CASSQEELGAGNTIYF.

The chain couples TRBV7-2 to TRBJ1-2; the match to TRBD1 covers 11 bases. The CDR3 spans 14 residues. Germline V CDR1 and CDR2: SGHTA, FQGNSA. After removal of 5 bases from V and 6 bases from J, the junction contained 5 bases not matched to a gene. In nucleotides, the CDR3 is TGTGCCAGCAGCCCTGGGACAGGGGGACATGGCTACACCTTC. This translates into CASSPGTGGHGYTF.

This chain's CDR3 is CASRRGRGTEAFF. The CDR3 bases are TGTGCCAGCAGAAGGGGCCGGGGCACTGAAGCTTTCTTT. The rearrangement uses TRBV6-5 and TRBJ1-1, with a tentative D call TRBD1 (5 bases). CDR3 length: 13 amino acids. Trimming cost V 6 bases and J 4 bases, with 12 bases left between them. The germline V gene encodes CDR1 MNHEY and CDR2 SVGAGI.

This chain's CDR3 is CASSPSTDTQYF. The CDR3 nucleotides read TGTGCCAGCAGTCCCAGCACAGATACGCAGTATTTT. The chain carries TRBV6-2 or TRBV6-3 and TRBJ2-3; D gene unclear. Germline CDR1 reads MNHEY; CDR2 reads SVGEGT. Trimming removed 5 bases at V and 0 bases at J, with 3 bases between. The CDR3 is 12 amino acids.

V gene TRBV2 combines with J gene TRBJ2-7; possible D gene TRBD1, 7 bases. Germline V gene lookup returns CDR1 SNHLY and CDR2 FYNNEI. CDR3 size: 14 residues. V lost 3 bases and J lost 4, with 13 bases in between. The CDR3 region has the DNA TGTGCCAGCAGTGAGCGGGACAGAGGATACGAGCAGTACTTC. It encodes CASSERDRGYEQYF. Complete variable domain (other parts from reference TRBV2 and TRBJ2-7): EPEVTQTPSHQVTQMGQEVILRCVPISNHLYFYWYRQILGQKVEFLVSFYNNEISEKSEIFDDQFSVERPDGSNFTLKIRSTKLEDSAMYFCASSERDRGYEQYFGPGTRLTVT.

V usage is TRBV28 and J usage is TRBJ1-1, with D possibly matching TRBD1 (6 bases). V was pared by 8 bases and J by 6 bases, with 22 bases between. The CDR3 is 15 amino acids. Per the germline V gene, CDR1 is MDHEN and CDR2 is SYDVKM. CDR3 nucleotide sequence: TGTGCCAGCGACAGGCAGGGTCAGGCGGGGGCTGAAGCTTTCTTT. Translating gives CASDRQGQAGAEAFF.

This clone was recorded once. The CDR3 nucleotides read TGTGCCAGCAGTTTATCGCTCACTACATTTGGGGACGACGGCGGCTACACCTTC. Protein product: CASSLSLTTFGDDGGYTF. J is TRBJ1-2 and V is TRBV27, with D possibly TRBD1 on 5 matching bases. Germline V lookup: CDR1 MNHEY, CDR2 SMNVEV (reference sequence). With 0 bases removed from V and 8 bases from J, the gap between germline ends came to 25 bases. CDR3 length equals 18 residues.

The gene calls are TRBV7-8 and TRBJ1-3; D remains unclear. This CDR3 is built from 14 residues. The germline gives CDR1 SGHVS, CDR2 FQNEAQ. Trimming cost V 4 bases and J 0 bases, with 7 bases left between them. The CDR3 region is CASSSRSSGNTIYF. In DNA, the CDR3 is TGTGCCAGCAGCTCCCGCAGCTCTGGAAACACCATATATTTT.